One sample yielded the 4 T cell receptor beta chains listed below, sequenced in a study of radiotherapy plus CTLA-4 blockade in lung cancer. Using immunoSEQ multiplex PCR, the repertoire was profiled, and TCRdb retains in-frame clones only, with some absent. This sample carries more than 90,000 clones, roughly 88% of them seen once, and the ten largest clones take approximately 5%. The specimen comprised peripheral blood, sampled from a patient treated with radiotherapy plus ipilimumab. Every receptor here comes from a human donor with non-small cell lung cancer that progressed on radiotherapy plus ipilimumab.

CDR3 in DNA: TGTGCCAGCAGCGCTGTCCCGGGACAGGGGTATCGCTACACCTTC. Translation: CASSAVPGQGYRYTF. The J gene is TRBJ1-2, the V gene TRBV9; TRBD1 matches 10 bases. This CDR3 is built from 15 residues. Germline-derived CDR1 and CDR2 are SGDLS and YYNGEE. With V trimmed by 3 bases and J by 9 bases, 11 bases remained unmatched. Full variable domain (remainder filled in from reference TRBV9 and TRBJ1-2): DSGVTQTPKHLITATGQRVTLRCSPRSGDLSVYWYQQSLDQGLQFLIQYYNGEERAKGNILERFSAQQFPDLHSELNLSSLELGDSALYFCASSAVPGQGYRYTFGSGTRLTVV.

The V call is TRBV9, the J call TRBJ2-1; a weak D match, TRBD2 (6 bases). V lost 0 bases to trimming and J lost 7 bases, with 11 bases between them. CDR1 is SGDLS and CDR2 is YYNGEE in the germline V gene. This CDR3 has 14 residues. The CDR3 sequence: CASSVAGDLNEQFF. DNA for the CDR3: TGTGCCAGCAGCGTAGCGGGAGATTTGAATGAGCAGTTCTTC.

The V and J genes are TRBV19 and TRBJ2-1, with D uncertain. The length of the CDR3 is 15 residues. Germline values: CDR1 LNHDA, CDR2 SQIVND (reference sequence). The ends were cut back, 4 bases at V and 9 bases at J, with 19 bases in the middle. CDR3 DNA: TGTGCCAGTAGTAGGGTGACACAACGGGTGGGTGAGCAGTTCTTC. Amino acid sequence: CASSRVTQRVGEQFF.

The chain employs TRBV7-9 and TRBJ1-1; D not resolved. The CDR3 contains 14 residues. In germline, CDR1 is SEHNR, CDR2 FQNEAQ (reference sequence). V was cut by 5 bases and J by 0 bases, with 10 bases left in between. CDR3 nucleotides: TGTGCCAGCAGCCGGAGTAGTATGAACACTGAAGCTTTCTTT. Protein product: CASSRSSMNTEAFF.